These 8 T cell receptor beta chains were sequenced from one sample in a study of shared clonotypes between healthy human individuals. TCRdb keeps only in-frame clones here, not all; method: immunoSEQ multiplex PCR. Here the sample spans around 340,000 clones, around 70% being singletons. Sequencing was done on a sample of memory CD4+ T cells sorted from blood. Subset meaning: CD45RA-negative fraction. The receptors derive from a man aged 25-45 years in good health.

The chain joins TRBV29-1 to TRBJ1-4; 12 nucleotides match TRBD1. Germline lookup yields CDR1 SQVTM and CDR2 ANQGSEA. CDR3 length equals 16 residues. The V gene end was trimmed by 4 bases and the J gene end by 7 bases; junction bases not matched to a gene: 10. DNA of the CDR3: TGCAGCGTTGCAGGGACAGGGGGCAGAAGCGGTGAAAAACTGTTTTTT. Translating gives CSVAGTGGRSGEKLFF.

V and J are TRBV9 and TRBJ2-1; 11 nucleotides agree with TRBD2. The V segment lost 1 base and the J segment 4 bases; nucleotides outside the gene matches: 1. Germline CDR1 reads SGDLS; CDR2 reads YYNGEE. The CDR3 covers 15 residues. CDR3 residues: CASSVLAGGYNEQFF. The CDR3 DNA sequence: TGTGCCAGCAGCGTACTAGCGGGGGGATACAATGAGCAGTTCTTC.

CDR3 amino acids: CASSLAGTGSLNEQFF. Here the CDR3 DNA reads TGCGCCAGCAGCTTGGCCGGGACAGGGTCTCTCAATGAGCAGTTCTTC. The V and J genes are TRBV5-1 and TRBJ2-1, with TRBD1 identical over 9 bases. V shed 0 bases and J 6 bases; nucleotides not matched to a gene: 7. There are 16 residues in the CDR3. CDR1 is SGHRS, CDR2 YFSETQ, per germline.

The rearrangement uses TRBV25-1 and TRBJ2-2; D may be TRBD1 (6 bases). V lost 8 bases and J 0 bases, leaving 16 bases between the germline ends. CDR1 and CDR2 (germline): MGHDK, SYGVNS. There are 16 residues in the CDR3. CDR3 coding DNA: TGTGCCAGCCGAGGTGGGGGCAACTCGAACACCGGGGAGCTGTTTTTT. It yields the protein CASRGGGNSNTGELFF.

The chain recombines TRBV7-8 with TRBJ2-5; D could derive from TRBD1 or TRBD2 (5 bases each). This CDR3 has 15 residues. V shed 5 bases and J shed 2 bases, with 15 bases lying between them. Germline lookup yields CDR1 SGHVS and CDR2 FQNEAQ. The chain's CDR3 is CASSGVARTQETQYF. The CDR3 DNA is TGTGCCAGCAGCGGTGTAGCGAGGACACAAGAGACCCAGTACTTC.

This clone was counted only a few times. The chain has TRBV5-1 and TRBJ2-5; no firm D call. The CDR3 runs 14 residues. Germline CDR1 SGHRS, CDR2 YFSETQ. V lost 6 bases to trimming and J lost 2 bases, with 14 bases between them. CDR3 coding DNA: TGCGCCAGCAAGTCCGAGACATATCAAGAGACCCAGTACTTC. The encoded protein is CASKSETYQETQYF.

The CDR3 loop is CASSPLGGSGDTQYF. CDR3 nucleotides: TGCGCCAGCAGTCCTTTGGGCGGGAGCGGAGATACGCAGTATTTT. This sequence joins TRBV10-2 and TRBJ2-3, with 7 positions matching TRBD2. Germline V gene sequence: CDR1 WSHSY, CDR2 SAAADI. J was trimmed by 5 bases and V by 5 bases; bases with no gene match: 10. The CDR3 runs to 15 residues.

In its sample, this clone was seen once. The V and J genes are TRBV7-8 and TRBJ2-7, with 7 bases fitting TRBD1. J was trimmed by 1 base and V by 1 base; bases with no gene match: 4. The CDR3 has 15 residues. CDR1 is SGHVS and CDR2 is FQNEAQ in the germline V gene. CDR3 nucleotides: TGTGCCAGCAGCTTAGTACAGGGGCAATCCTACGAGCAGTACTTC. Its protein is CASSLVQGQSYEQYF.